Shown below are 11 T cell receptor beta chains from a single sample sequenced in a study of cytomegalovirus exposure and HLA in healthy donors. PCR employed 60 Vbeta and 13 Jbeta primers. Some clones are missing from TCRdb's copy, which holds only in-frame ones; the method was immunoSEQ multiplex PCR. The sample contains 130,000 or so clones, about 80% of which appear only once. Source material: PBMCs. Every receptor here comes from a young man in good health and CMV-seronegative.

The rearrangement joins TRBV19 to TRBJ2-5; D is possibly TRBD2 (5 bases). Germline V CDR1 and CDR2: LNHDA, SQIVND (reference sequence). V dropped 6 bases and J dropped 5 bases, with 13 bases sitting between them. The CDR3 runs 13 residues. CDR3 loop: CASSLGVWETQYF. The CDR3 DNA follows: TGTGCCAGTAGCCTCGGGGTTTGGGAGACCCAGTACTTC. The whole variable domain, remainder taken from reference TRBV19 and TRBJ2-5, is DGGITQSPKYLFRKEGQNVTLSCEQNLNHDAMYWYRQDPGQGLRLIYYSQIVNDFQKGDIAEGYSVSREKKESFPLTVTSAQKNPTAFYLCASSLGVWETQYFGPGTRLLVL.

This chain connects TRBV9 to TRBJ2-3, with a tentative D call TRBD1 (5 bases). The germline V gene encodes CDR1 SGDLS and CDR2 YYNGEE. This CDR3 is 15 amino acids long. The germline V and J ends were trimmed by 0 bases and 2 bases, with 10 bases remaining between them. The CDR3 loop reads CASSVGRGITDTQYF. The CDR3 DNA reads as TGTGCCAGCAGCGTAGGAAGGGGAATCACAGATACGCAGTATTTT.

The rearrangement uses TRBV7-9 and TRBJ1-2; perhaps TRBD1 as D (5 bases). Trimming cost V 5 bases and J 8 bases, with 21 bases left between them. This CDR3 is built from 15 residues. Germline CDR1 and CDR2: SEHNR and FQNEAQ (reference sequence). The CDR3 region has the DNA TGTGCCAGCAGCCAGGGTTGGGACTCAAAGGACGGCTACACCTTC. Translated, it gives CASSQGWDSKDGYTF.

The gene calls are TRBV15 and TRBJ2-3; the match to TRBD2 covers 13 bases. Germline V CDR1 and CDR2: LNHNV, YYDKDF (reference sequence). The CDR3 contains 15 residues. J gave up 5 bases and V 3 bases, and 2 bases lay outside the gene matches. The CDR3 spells CATSSGLAGVDTQYF. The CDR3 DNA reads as TGTGCCACCAGCAGCGGACTAGCGGGGGTAGATACGCAGTATTTT.

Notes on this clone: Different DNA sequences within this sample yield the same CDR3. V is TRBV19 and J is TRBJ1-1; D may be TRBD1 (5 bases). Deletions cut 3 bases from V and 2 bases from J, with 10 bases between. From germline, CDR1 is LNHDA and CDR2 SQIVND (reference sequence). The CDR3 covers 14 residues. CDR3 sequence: CASSIVTGNTEAFF. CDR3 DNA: TGTGCCAGTAGTATTGTAACAGGCAACACTGAAGCTTTCTTT.

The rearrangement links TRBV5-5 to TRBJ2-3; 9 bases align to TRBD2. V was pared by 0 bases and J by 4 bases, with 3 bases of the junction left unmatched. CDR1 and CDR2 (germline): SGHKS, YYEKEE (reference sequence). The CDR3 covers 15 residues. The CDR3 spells CASSLASGGPDTQYF. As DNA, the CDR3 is TGTGCCAGCAGCTTGGCGAGCGGGGGGCCAGATACGCAGTATTTT.

The CDR3 loop is CASSLAWAGGGYGYTF. The CDR3 bases are TGTGCCAGCAGCTTAGCGTGGGCAGGGGGAGGCTATGGCTACACCTTC. The chain combines TRBV13 with TRBJ1-2, with 7 bases matching TRBD1. Trimming at V came to 1 base and at J to 4 bases, leaving 9 bases not matched to a gene. There are 16 residues in the CDR3. In germline, CDR1 is PRHDT, CDR2 FYEKMQ (reference sequence).

The CDR3 DNA sequence: TGTGCCAGCTCACCACTGGGACAGGTGAGGGCAGAGACCCAGTACTTC. Translating it yields CASSPLGQVRAETQYF. The rearrangement links TRBV18 to TRBJ2-5, with 8 nucleotides matching TRBD1. The germline V gene encodes CDR1 KGHSH and CDR2 LQKENI. This CDR3 spans 16 amino acids. J gave up 4 bases and V 1 base, and 8 bases lay outside the gene matches.

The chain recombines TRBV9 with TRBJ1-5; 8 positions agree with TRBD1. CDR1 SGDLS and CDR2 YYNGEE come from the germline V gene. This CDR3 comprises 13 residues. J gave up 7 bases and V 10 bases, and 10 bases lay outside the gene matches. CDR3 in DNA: TGTGCCTCCGAGACAGGGGAGCACCAGCCCCAGCATTTT. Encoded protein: CASETGEHQPQHF.

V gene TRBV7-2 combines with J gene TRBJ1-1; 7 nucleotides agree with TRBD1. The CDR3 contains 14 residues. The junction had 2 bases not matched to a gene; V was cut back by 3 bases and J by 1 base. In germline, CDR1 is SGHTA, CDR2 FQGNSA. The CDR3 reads CASSFGQANTEAFF. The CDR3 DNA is TGTGCCAGCAGCTTTGGACAGGCGAACACTGAAGCTTTCTTT.

The CDR3 region is CASRPAGTQSNEQYF. CDR3 in DNA: TGTGCCAGCAGACCCGCGGGCACCCAAAGCAACGAGCAGTACTTC. This chain links TRBV7-6 with TRBJ2-7; maybe TRBD2 (5 bases). The CDR3 extends over 15 amino acids. Deletions cut 6 bases from V and 5 bases from J, with 20 bases between. CDR1 is SGHVS, CDR2 FNYEAQ, per germline.